The 16 T cell receptor beta chains reported below all come from one sample, sequenced in a study of a mutant IDH1 vaccine in newly diagnosed glioma. Sequencing was performed with immunoSEQ multiplex PCR; in TCRdb, only in-frame clones are kept and a portion is missing. The sample holds 45,000 to 65,000 clones, less than 65% seen once. Noted time point: week 47, end of study. Vaccine doses each comprised 300 ug of mutant IDH1 20-mer peptide, with topical imiquimod. No antigens are known for them. Source: peripheral blood mononuclear cells (PBMCs), taken from a glioma patient whose treatment included an IDH1 peptide vaccine. These receptor sequences come from a man in his forties with glioma. Some clones in this sample may be carry-over from other donors' samples.

This chain uses TRBV2 with TRBJ2-3; perhaps TRBD2 as D (6 bases). Per the germline V gene, CDR1 is SNHLY and CDR2 is FYNNEI. V lost 11 bases and J 5 bases, leaving 17 bases between the germline ends. The CDR3 totals 13 residues. CDR3 coding DNA: TGTGCCTTCACCCGTAGCGGTCGAGATACGCAGTATTTT. Translated: CAFTRSGRDTQYF.

The genes are TRBV29-1 and TRBJ1-4; no clear D gene. V lost 5 bases and J 8 bases, leaving 12 bases between the germline ends. CDR3 length equals 12 residues. The germline V gene encodes CDR1 SQVTM and CDR2 ANQGSEA. The CDR3 nucleotides are TGCAGCGTTATGGACGGGAGGGAAAAACTGTTTTTT. Its protein is CSVMDGREKLFF. The entire variable domain, with the rest obtained from reference TRBV29-1 and TRBJ1-4, is as follows: SAVISQKPSRDICQRGTSLTIQCQVDSQVTMMFWYRQQPGQSLTLIATANQGSEATYESGFVIDKFPISRPNLTFSTLTVSNMSPEDSSIYLCSVMDGREKLFFGSGTQLSVL.

The chain employs TRBV7-9 and TRBJ1-1; maybe TRBD1 (5 bases). Germline V gives CDR1 SEHNR, CDR2 FQNEAQ (reference sequence). The CDR3 covers 16 residues. Trimming stripped 5 bases from V and 1 base from J, with 17 bases between. The CDR3 DNA sequence: TGTGCCAGCAGCCGTACAAGGGGCGCGGAGAACACTGAAGCTTTCTTT. Its translation is CASSRTRGAENTEAFF.

The J gene is TRBJ1-4, the V gene TRBV27; D is uncertain. Trimming shortened V by 1 base and J by 4 bases, and 19 bases separated the two germline ends. This CDR3 has 18 amino acids. The germline CDR1 and CDR2 sequences are MNHEY and SMNVEV (reference sequence). In nucleotides, the CDR3 is TGTGCCAGCAGTTTATTCCCACCAAGACGGATAGATAATGAAAAACTGTTTTTT. The encoded protein is CASSLFPPRRIDNEKLFF.

This clone was picked up a small number of times. This chain connects TRBV6-1 to TRBJ2-7; D is unclear. The CDR3 has 15 amino acids. V shed 5 bases and J shed 0 bases, with 14 bases lying between them. Germline loops: CDR1 MNHNS, CDR2 SASEGT. The DNA of the CDR3 is TGTGCCAGCAGTATTATATCAGCCAGCTCCTACGAGCAGTACTTC. This encodes CASSIISASSYEQYF.

The chain links TRBV27 to TRBJ1-6; weak D call: TRBD1 (6 bases). V lost 1 base and J 9 bases, leaving 13 bases between the germline ends. CDR3 length equals 15 residues. Germline V gene lookup returns CDR1 MNHEY and CDR2 SMNVEV (reference sequence). The CDR3 sequence is CASSLFAGGGSPLHF. CDR3 nucleotides: TGTGCCAGCAGTTTATTCGCCGGGGGCGGTTCACCCCTCCACTTT.

This clone was picked up a small number of times. The germline gene is not matched at one end of the junction; a read error may be the cause. The chain has TRBV6-5 and TRBJ1-5, with 10 bases matching TRBD1. This CDR3 has 13 residues. The germline V gene has CDR1 MNHEY and CDR2 SVGAGI. As DNA, the CDR3 is TGTGCCAGCACTTACGGGGGGACAGGGGCCCAGCATTTT. The encoded protein is CASTYGGTGAQHF.

This clone turned up a few times. The chain combines TRBV2 with TRBJ2-7, with a weak D call TRBD1 (6 bases). The germline gives CDR1 SNHLY, CDR2 FYNNEI. V lost 9 bases and J lost 5, with 20 bases in between. The CDR3 length is 14 residues. The CDR3 loop reads CASGRDTNPNEQYF. CDR3 bases: TGTGCCAGTGGTAGGGACACCAATCCGAACGAGCAGTACTTC.

The chain is built from TRBV6-1 and TRBJ2-7; D is ambiguous. The CDR3 contains 11 residues. Germline-derived CDR1 and CDR2 are MNHNS and SASEGT. The germline V and J ends were trimmed by 2 bases and 4 bases, with 3 bases remaining between them. This CDR3 is CASSEQYEQYF. The CDR3 DNA is TGTGCCAGCAGTGAACAGTACGAGCAGTACTTC.

A few counts support this clone. This sequence joins TRBV9 and TRBJ2-1; the D gene is possibly TRBD2 (6 bases). The V end lost 4 bases, the J end lost 3 bases, and 11 bases lay between the germline ends. This CDR3 comprises 14 residues. Germline V gives CDR1 SGDLS, CDR2 YYNGEE. This chain's CDR3 is CASSSRGDYNEQFF. CDR3 DNA sequence: TGTGCCAGCAGCTCACGCGGGGACTACAATGAGCAGTTCTTC.

V and J are TRBV5-1 and TRBJ2-2, with D perhaps being TRBD1 or TRBD2 (5 bases each). Trimming removed 0 bases from V and 4 bases from J, with 7 bases in between. In germline, CDR1 is SGHRS, CDR2 YFSETQ. CDR3 length: 14 residues. The CDR3 DNA is TGCGCCAGCAGCTTGGACGGGGCCACCGGGGAGCTGTTTTTT. It yields the protein CASSLDGATGELFF.

A few counts support this clone. The rearrangement links TRBV6-4 to TRBJ1-5; D may be TRBD1 (6 bases). Germline-derived CDR1 and CDR2 are MRHNA and SNTAGT. Trimming took off 6 bases at V and 6 bases at J, with 12 bases between the two ends. The CDR3 has 13 residues. CDR3 coding DNA: TGTGCCAGCAGCCGGGGGGCGGGTCAGCCCCAGCATTTT. Translating gives CASSRGAGQPQHF.

This chain uses TRBV19 with TRBJ1-2; tentative D call: TRBD1 (5 bases). V dropped 3 bases and J dropped 6 bases, with 17 bases sitting between them. Looked up from germline, CDR1 is LNHDA and CDR2 is SQIVND (reference sequence). The CDR3 is made up of 15 amino acids. DNA for the CDR3: TGTGCCAGTAGTATGGGGTTTGGGACGGGGGATGGCTACACCTTC. Protein product: CASSMGFGTGDGYTF.

The chain has TRBV30 and TRBJ1-5; D is undetermined. This CDR3 region has 13 residues. Trimming removed 1 base at V and 4 bases at J, with 8 bases between. From germline, CDR1 is GTSNPN and CDR2 SVGIG (reference sequence). This CDR3 reads CAWSAQENQPQHF. The CDR3 coding sequence is TGTGCCTGGAGTGCCCAGGAAAATCAGCCCCAGCATTTT.

The rearrangement links TRBV6-6 to TRBJ1-2; 9 bases are a match to TRBD1. Germline trimming cut 6 bases from V and 5 bases from J; bases unmatched to any gene: 10. The CDR3 contains 15 residues. Germline V gene data show CDR1 as MNHNY and CDR2 as SVGAGI (reference sequence). CDR3 loop: CASSPKPGQGYGYTF. As DNA, the CDR3 is TGTGCCAGCAGCCCCAAACCGGGACAGGGATATGGCTACACCTTC.

V is TRBV7-9 and J is TRBJ1-2, with TRBD1 as a possible D gene (6 bases). The V gene's germline CDR1 is SEHNR and CDR2 FQNEAQ (reference sequence). Trimming stripped 5 bases from V and 6 bases from J, with 16 bases between. This CDR3 region has 14 residues. As DNA, the CDR3 is TGTGCCAGCAGCCCCAACAGGGACGGTCATGGCTACACCTTC. It translates to CASSPNRDGHGYTF.